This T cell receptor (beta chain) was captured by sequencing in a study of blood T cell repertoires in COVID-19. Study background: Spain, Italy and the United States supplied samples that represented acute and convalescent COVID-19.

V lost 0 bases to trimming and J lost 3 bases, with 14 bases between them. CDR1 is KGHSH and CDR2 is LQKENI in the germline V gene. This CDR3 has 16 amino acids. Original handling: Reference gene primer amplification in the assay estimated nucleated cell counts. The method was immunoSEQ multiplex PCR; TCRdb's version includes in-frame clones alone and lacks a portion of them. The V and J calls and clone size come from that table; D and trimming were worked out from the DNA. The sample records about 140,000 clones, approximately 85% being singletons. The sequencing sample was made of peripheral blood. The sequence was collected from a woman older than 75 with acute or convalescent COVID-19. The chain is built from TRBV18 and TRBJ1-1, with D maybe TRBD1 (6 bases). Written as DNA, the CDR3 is TGTGCCAGCTCACCACCTACGGGGAGGGGGGACACTGAAGCTTTCTTT. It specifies CASSPPTGRGDTEAFF.